This T cell receptor (beta chain) was found in a study of T cell responses to AZD1222 COVID-19 vaccine. Study context: The analysis combined second doses at about 4 or about 12 weeks. General observations from the study: Only a handful of AZD1222 recipients were seropositive at baseline. Within unmutated variant regions lay the reported targets of nearly half of spike-specific TCRs.

Germline values: CDR1 LGHNT, CDR2 FRNRAP. This CDR3 region has 13 residues. V was pared by 3 bases and J by 3 bases, with 8 bases between. This clone was detected only a few times. The antigen remains undetermined. The table came from immunoSEQ multiplex PCR; TCRdb's copy has only in-frame clones and leaves some out. Of 100,000 or so clones listed, 85% to 90% were seen once; the top ten hold around 3.5%. Sample: peripheral blood, taken on day 0 of AZD1222 vaccination. The J gene is TRBJ2-5, the V gene TRBV12-5; D unclear. The TCR was taken from an adult in good health. The CDR3 DNA is TGTGCTAGTGGTTTTCTCTCAAAAGAGACCCAGTACTTC. Protein product: CASGFLSKETQYF.